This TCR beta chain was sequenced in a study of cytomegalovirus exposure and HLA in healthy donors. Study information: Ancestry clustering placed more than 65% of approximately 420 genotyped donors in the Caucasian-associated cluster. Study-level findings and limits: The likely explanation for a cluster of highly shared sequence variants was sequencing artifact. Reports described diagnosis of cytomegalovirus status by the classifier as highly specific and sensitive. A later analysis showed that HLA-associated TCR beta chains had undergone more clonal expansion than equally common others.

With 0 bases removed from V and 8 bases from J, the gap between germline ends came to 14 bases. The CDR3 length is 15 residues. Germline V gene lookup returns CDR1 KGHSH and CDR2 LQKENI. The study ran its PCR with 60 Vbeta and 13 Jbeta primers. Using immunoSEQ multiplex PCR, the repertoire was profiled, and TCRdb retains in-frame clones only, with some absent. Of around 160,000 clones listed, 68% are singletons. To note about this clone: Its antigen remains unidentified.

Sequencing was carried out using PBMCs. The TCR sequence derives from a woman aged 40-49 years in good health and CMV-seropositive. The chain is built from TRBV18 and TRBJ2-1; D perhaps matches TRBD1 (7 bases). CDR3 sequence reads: CASSPPSQGGDEQFF. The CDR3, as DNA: TGTGCCAGCTCACCACCGAGCCAGGGGGGAGATGAGCAGTTCTTC.